The clone carrying this T cell receptor (beta chain) was seen a few times. Antigen unknown. This sample stems from a study of cytomegalovirus exposure and HLA in healthy donors. Study as a whole: An earlier analysis found fewer than 120 million unique TCR beta sequences from about 179 million T cells.

The V gene lost 2 bases and the J gene lost 5 bases, with 6 bases spanning the gap. The CDR3 is 12 amino acids. Germline V CDR1 and CDR2: SEHNR, FQNEAQ (reference sequence). This PCR relied on a set of 60 Vbeta primers and 13 Jbeta primers. Sequencing used immunoSEQ multiplex PCR; TCRdb keeps in-frame clones, though not all of them. The profile shows over 95,000 clones, roughly 67% of them singletons. General observations from the study: In vitro, three CMV-associated chains proved specific for CMV antigens. Later on, analysis showed that most CMV-associated TCR beta chains appeared to be HLA-restricted. After further analysis at a later stage, 16,951 TCR beta sequences were associated with HLA alleles at 0.05 false discovery rate.

This chain links TRBV7-9 with TRBJ1-1, with no clear D. Sequenced sample: PBMCs. The clonotype comes from a man younger than 30 in good health and CMV-seropositive. The CDR3 is CASSLQITEAFF. The CDR3 nucleotides are TGTGCCAGCAGCTTACAGATAACTGAAGCTTTCTTT.